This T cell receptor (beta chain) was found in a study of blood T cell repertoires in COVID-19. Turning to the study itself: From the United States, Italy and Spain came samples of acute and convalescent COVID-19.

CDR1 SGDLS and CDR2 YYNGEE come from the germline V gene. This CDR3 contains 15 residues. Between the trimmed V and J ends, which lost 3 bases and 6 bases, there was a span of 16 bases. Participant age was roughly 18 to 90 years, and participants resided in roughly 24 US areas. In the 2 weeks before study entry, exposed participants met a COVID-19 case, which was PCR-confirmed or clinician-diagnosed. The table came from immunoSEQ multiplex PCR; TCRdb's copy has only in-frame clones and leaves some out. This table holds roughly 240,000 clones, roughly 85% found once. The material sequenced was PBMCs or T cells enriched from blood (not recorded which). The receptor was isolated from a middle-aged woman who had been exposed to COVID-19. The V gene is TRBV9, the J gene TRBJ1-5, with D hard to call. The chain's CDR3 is CASSANGDRGQPQHF. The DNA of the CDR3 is TGTGCCAGCAGCGCCAATGGAGATCGCGGTCAGCCCCAGCATTTT.